The subject of this entry is one T cell receptor (beta chain). The sample comes from a study of blood T cell repertoires in COVID-19. Only in-frame clones appear in the TCRdb table, and some are missing; sequencing was by immunoSEQ multiplex PCR. Counted here are roughly 260,000 clones, about 83% occurring once; the ten biggest clones make up approximately 4%. The germline CDR1 and CDR2 sequences are SGHNT and YYREEE (reference sequence). Trimming removed 2 bases from V and 4 bases from J, with 19 bases in between. This CDR3 is 17 amino acids long. This receptor was identified in a woman in her thirties or forties who had been exposed to COVID-19. The sample was PBMCs or T cells enriched from blood (not recorded which). The chain uses TRBV5-4 and TRBJ2-1; possible D gene TRBD2, 5 bases. The CDR3 protein is CASSLAAGALQYNEQFF. The CDR3 DNA is TGTGCCAGCAGCTTAGCGGCGGGCGCACTTCAATACAATGAGCAGTTCTTC. Drawing the rest from reference TRBV5-4 and TRBJ2-1, the complete variable domain is ETGVTQSPTHLIKTRGQQVTLRCSSQSGHNTVSWYQQALGQGPQFIFQYYREEENGRGNFPPRFSGLQFPNYSSELNVNALELDDSALYLCASSLAAGALQYNEQFFGPGTRLTVL.